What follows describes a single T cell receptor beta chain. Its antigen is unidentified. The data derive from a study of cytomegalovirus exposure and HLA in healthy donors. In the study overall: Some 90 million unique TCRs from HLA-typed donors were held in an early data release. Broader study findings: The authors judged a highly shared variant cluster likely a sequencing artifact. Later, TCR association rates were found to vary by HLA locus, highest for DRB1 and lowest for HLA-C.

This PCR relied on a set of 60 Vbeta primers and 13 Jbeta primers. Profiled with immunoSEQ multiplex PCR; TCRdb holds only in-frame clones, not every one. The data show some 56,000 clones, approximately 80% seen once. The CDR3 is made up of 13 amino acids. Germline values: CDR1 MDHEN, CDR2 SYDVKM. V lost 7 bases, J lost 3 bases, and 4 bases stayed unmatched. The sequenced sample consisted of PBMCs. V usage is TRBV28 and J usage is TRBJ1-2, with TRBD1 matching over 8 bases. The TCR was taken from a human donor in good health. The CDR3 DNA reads TGTGCCAGCACCTGGGACAGGTACTATGGCTACACCTTC. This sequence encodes CASTWDRYYGYTF.